This T cell receptor (beta chain) was sequenced in a study of CD8+ T cells in alopecia areata. RNA was isolated and reverse transcribed to cDNA, the sequencing template. Method: immunoSEQ multiplex PCR; TCRdb's copy keeps in-frame clones and lacks some. The sample yields 110,000 to 150,000 clones, around 60% seen once. Researchers took lesional scalp punch biopsies and peripheral blood from people who were alopecia areata patients. Cell sorting on a FACSAria was used to separate CD4+ and CD8+ T cells from the PBMCs. This clone was found a few times. This CDR3 is built from 14 residues. Germline loops: CDR1 SGHTA, CDR2 FQGNSA. V lost 7 bases and J lost 0, with 10 bases in between.

V is TRBV7-2 and J is TRBJ2-1; a possible D gene is TRBD1 (6 bases). This clonotype was sampled from a human donor with alopecia areata. This material consisted of CD4+ T cells sorted from blood, taken at week 0. The DNA of the CDR3 is TGTGCCAGCATAGGGGGAAGCTCCTACAATGAGCAGTTCTTC. Amino acids: CASIGGSSYNEQFF.